This entry is about one TCR beta chain. Assay used: immunoSEQ multiplex PCR; TCRdb lists only in-frame clones, some missing. The table lists fewer than 90,000 clones, just under 95% of them singletons. This sample stems from a study of technical replicates of blood from a handful of donors. V shed 6 bases and J shed 4 bases, with 9 bases lying between them. Germline V gene sequence: CDR1 ENHRY, CDR2 SYGVKD. This CDR3 is built from 13 residues. This sequence joins TRBV10-3 and TRBJ2-2, with D tentatively TRBD1 (5 bases). Source material: T cells isolated from PBMCs. This clonotype was sampled from a human donor in good health. The CDR3 here is CAISRDATGELFF. In DNA form, the CDR3 reads TGTGCCATCAGCAGGGATGCCACCGGGGAGCTGTTTTTT.